This T cell receptor beta chain is drawn from a study of shared clonotypes between healthy human individuals. Points from the study as a whole: When compared with the clonotypes that were shared by all four sorted-subset donors, the non-shared clonotypes turned out to have lower generation probabilities. Four donors held about 5.1% of naive CD4 clonotypes in common. The low donor count limited represented genetic and exposure-history diversity.

In its sample, this clone was seen a few times. Its antigen is not identified. Data came from immunoSEQ multiplex PCR; TCRdb stores just in-frame clones and leaves some out. This repertoire shows fewer than 1.4 million clones, about four fifths found once; its top ten account for 0.6% to 0.75%. This clonotype was sampled from a man younger than 35 in good health. Some clones in this sample may be carry-over from other donors' samples. Sequencing was performed on memory CD4+ T cells from PBMCs. Subset given: CD45RA-negative fraction.

The CDR3: CSVEPPGRNTEAFF. For the CDR3, the DNA is TGCAGCGTTGAACCCCCCGGCAGGAACACTGAAGCTTTCTTT. This rearrangement joins TRBV29-1 to TRBJ1-1; D is uncertain. Trimming shortened V by 2 bases and J by 1 base, and 11 bases separated the two germline ends. The CDR3 covers 14 residues. In germline, CDR1 is SQVTM, CDR2 ANQGSEA.